This TCR beta chain was recovered during a study of CD8 T cells in ankylosing spondylitis. Study results and limitations: Reactive arthritis synovial fluid and blood previously showed some of these motif variants. A motif in TCR beta, a set of under 10 highly homologous variants, appeared characteristic of ankylosing spondylitis blood.

A note on this clonotype: Its cognate antigen is unknown.

Trimming removed 1 base from V and 1 base from J; junction bases left unmatched: 5. This CDR3 is 16 amino acids long. CDR1 is LGHNA, CDR2 YNFKEQ, per germline. Each CDR3 protein gets one entry after TCRdb re-called the 5' RACE reads with MiXCR. Here the sample spans fewer than 250,000 distinct CDR3 sequences, roughly a tenth being singletons. The chain employs TRBV4-2 and TRBJ2-5; 8 bases map to TRBD2. Specimen: blood, either unsorted or a sorted T cell fraction (not recorded which). The TCR comes from a male donor with ankylosing spondylitis or in good health (not recorded which). CDR3 loop: CASSQGTSLTQETQYF. In DNA, the CDR3 is TGTGCCAGCAGCCAAGGGACTAGCCTCACCCAAGAGACCCAGTACTTC.